This TCR beta chain was found in a study of a mutant IDH1 vaccine in newly diagnosed glioma. For the study at large: Treated patients, approximately 60% male and about 38% female, averaged about 42 years of age. Former treatment meant radiotherapy, temozolomide, or both; the majority had gotten both.

The CDR3 consists of 15 residues. V was pared by 0 bases and J by 2 bases, with 12 bases between. CDR1 is SGHNT and CDR2 is YYREEE in the germline V gene (reference sequence). Time point reported: baseline, week 1 (first vaccination visit). The treatment denotes: pre-vaccination baseline after standard-of-care therapy. The assay was immunoSEQ multiplex PCR, and TCRdb's table has in-frame clones only and misses some. The table has 98,000 or so clones, 85% to 90% seen once; the top ten hold roughly 0.6%. Sequences were derived from PBMCs, sampled from a glioma patient treated with radiotherapy, temozolomide or both. This rearrangement joins TRBV5-4 to TRBJ2-7; tentatively, D is TRBD1 (6 bases). This TCR derives from a woman between 45 and 60 years old with glioma. The CDR3, as DNA: TGTGCCAGCAGCTTGGTACAGGGTGGGACCTACGAGCAGTACTTC. This codes for CASSLVQGGTYEQYF.